This TCR beta chain stems from a study of shared clonotypes between healthy human individuals. The input for sorted-subset replicate PCRs was 200 ng DNA, tens of thousands of T cell genomes. Produced via immunoSEQ multiplex PCR; TCRdb's table is partial and in-frame only. The sample has 2 million or so clones; roughly 95% are singletons. V lost 0 bases and J 8 bases, leaving 17 bases between the germline ends. Germline V CDR1 and CDR2: MNHEY, SVGAGI. The CDR3 is 16 residues long. A word on this clone: Its antigen is unknown.

Whole-study findings and limits: Owing to a small donor count, the genetic and exposure-history diversity represented was limited.

Naive CD8 cells were CD45RO-negative, positively selected for CCR7, excluding terminally differentiated effector memory CD45RA+ cells. This TCR was sampled from a man aged 18 to 30 in good health. Sequencing was done on a sample of naive CD8+ T cells sorted from blood. The chain has TRBV6-5 and TRBJ2-1; the D gene could be TRBD1 or TRBD2 (5 bases each). CDR3 coding DNA: TGTGCCAGCAGTTACTCCCCAGGGCGGGTTGGGGATGAGCAGTTCTTC. This sequence encodes CASSYSPGRVGDEQFF.